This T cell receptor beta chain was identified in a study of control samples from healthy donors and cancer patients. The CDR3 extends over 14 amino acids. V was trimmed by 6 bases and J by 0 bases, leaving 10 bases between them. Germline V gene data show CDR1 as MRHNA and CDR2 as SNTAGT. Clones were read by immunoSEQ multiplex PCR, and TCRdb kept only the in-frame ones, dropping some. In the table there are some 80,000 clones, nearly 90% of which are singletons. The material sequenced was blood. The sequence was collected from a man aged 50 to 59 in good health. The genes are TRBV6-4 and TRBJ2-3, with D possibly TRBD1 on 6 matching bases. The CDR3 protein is CASSTGSSTDTQYF. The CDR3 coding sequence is TGTGCCAGCAGCACAGGGTCAAGCACAGATACGCAGTATTTT.